This T cell receptor (beta chain) was sequenced in a study of blood T cell repertoires in COVID-19 (dated by TCRdb to the early 2020s). For context, the study as a whole: Collaborator samples came from the United States, Italy and Spain and covered acute and convalescent phases of COVID-19. The prospective study material was composed of cDNA or gDNA derived from T cells, B-cell-depleted T cells, or PBMCs. The dataset comprised deeply sampled blood TCRbeta repertoires from subjects exposed to, actively infected with, or recovered from COVID-19. A freely available public database, intended as a resource for researchers studying the immune response to SARS-CoV-2, is where the repertoires were released. The samples were drawn from two sources: the first 160 participants of the ongoing ImmuneRACE study, and fewer than 1,500 subjects contributed by 6 global collaborators. The sample metadata nearly always contained a de-identified subject ID, COVID-19 status, age in years and sex. Where available, HLA class I and class II types were taken from metadata supplied by the sample provider and were not determined by assay-based typing.

The collaborating institutions used their own protocols to collect whole blood in K2EDTA tubes. For TCRbeta analysis, collaborators shipped samples in one of three forms: frozen whole blood, isolated PBMCs, or DNA extracted from either of those sample types. Including the terminal cysteine and phenylalanine, the CDR3 comprises 13 residues. The entry retains the CDR3 DNA only, 39 bases that are in frame from base 1. A distance of 7 bases separates the germline ends of V and J, which lose 5 bases and 0 bases respectively. CDR1 and CDR2 are read off the germline V gene as MNHEY and SVGEGT. Study-level results and caveats: Clinical and demographic metadata were provided uncurated, with the amount varying by source and participant.

TCRbeta CDR3 regions were amplified from genomic DNA using the immunoSEQ Assay, a bias-controlled multiplex PCR. On the authors' methods: The number of nucleated cells in each sample was estimated by amplification of reference gene primers within the assay. To quantify the absolute abundance of each unique TCRbeta CDR3 rearrangement, sequence reads were collapsed and filtered. For each sample, productive Simpson clonality was calculated as the square root of Simpson's diversity index over productive rearrangements. What TCRdb holds here is the immuneACCESS table cut down to in-frame rearrangements. Part of the clones is not present; checked against another copy, under half of the missing clones reflect an unresolved V gene, and the others are unexplained. V and J calls and clone size are those listed in that table; D and trimming were worked out from the DNA. This sample gives about 95,000 clones in total; roughly 80% of them show up just once. Of the sample, roughly 22% is held by the ten largest clones.

Worth noting for this clone: No antigen is known for it. No base qualities exist here, and no much larger clone lies one base off it.

The sample was peripheral blood. The clonotype comes from a human donor in a cohort sampled during active COVID-19. The receptor chain draws on TRBV6-2 or TRBV6-3 and TRBJ1-1, with the D gene uncertain. The CDR3 loop reads CASSGRMNTEAFF. In nucleotides, the sequence is TGTGCCAGCAGTGGGAGAATGAACACTGAAGCTTTCTTT.